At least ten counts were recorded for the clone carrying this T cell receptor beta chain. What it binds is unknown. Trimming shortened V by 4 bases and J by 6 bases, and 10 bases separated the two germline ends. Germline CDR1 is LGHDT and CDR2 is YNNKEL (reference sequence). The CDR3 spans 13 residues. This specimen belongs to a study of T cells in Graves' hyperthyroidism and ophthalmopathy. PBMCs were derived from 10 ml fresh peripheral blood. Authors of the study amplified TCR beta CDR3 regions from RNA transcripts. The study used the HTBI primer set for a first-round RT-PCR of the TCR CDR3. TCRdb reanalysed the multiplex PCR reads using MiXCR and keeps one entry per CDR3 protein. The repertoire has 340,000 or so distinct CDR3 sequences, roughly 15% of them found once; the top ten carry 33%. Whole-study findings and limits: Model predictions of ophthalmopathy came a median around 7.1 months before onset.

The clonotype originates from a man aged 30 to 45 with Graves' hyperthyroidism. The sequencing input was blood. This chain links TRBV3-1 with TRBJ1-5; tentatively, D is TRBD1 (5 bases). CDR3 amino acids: CASSPGRGQPQHF. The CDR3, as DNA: TGTGCCAGCAGCCCAGGGAGGGGTCAGCCCCAGCATTTT.